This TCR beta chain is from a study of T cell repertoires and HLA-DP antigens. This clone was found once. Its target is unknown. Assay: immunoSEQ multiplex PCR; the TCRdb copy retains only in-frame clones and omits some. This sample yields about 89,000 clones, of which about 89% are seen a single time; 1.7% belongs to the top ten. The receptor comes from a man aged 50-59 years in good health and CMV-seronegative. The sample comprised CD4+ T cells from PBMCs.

CDR3 loop: CASSVQGGVRTDTQYF. CDR3 DNA sequence: TGTGCCAGCAGCGTCCAGGGGGGGGTTCGCACAGATACGCAGTATTTT. The chain combines TRBV7-8 with TRBJ2-3; D is possibly TRBD1 or TRBD2 (7 bases each). Trimming removed 5 bases from V and 1 base from J, with 16 bases in between. Germline CDR1 reads SGHVS; CDR2 reads FQNEAQ. CDR3 length: 16 amino acids.